The 12 T cell receptor beta chains below were found in one sample sequenced in a study of T cell repertoires in cytomegalovirus infection (dated by TCRdb to about 2019). Sequencing was performed on an Illumina HiSeq 1500. TCRdb redid the processing of the public reads, applying fastp at Q25 and MiXCR, and retained in-frame beta chains. Each CDR3 protein gets just one entry, which takes the most common genes and DNA from the rows behind it. Recorded for this sample are hundreds of thousands of distinct CDR3 sequences; almost 30% of them occurred a single time. The top ten hold about 20% of the sample. This specimen's treatment or condition label, interpreted: in vitro stimulation with specific CMV peptide epitopes to enrich CMV-specific T cells. For these TCRs, the target antigens are not known. Here the sequenced sample was cultured PBMCs, taken from culture after CMV antigen stimulation. The receptor source for this set is a human donor in good health (CMV status not recorded). Some clones in this sample may be carry-over from other donors' samples.

The gene calls are TRBV7-3 and TRBJ1-1; D is perhaps TRBD1 (6 bases). This CDR3 has 13 amino acids. Germline V CDR1 and CDR2: SGHTA, FQGTGA. Deletions cut 4 bases from V and 5 bases from J, with 11 bases between. CDR3 amino acids: CASSSRRGTEAFF. In DNA, the CDR3 is TGTGCCAGCAGCTCCCGGAGGGGGACTGAAGCTTTCTTT.

This clonotype came up a few times. The chain carries TRBV12-3 or TRBV12-4 and TRBJ1-3; the D gene is possibly TRBD1 (5 bases). The CDR3 runs to 16 residues. Trimming removed 6 bases at V and 0 bases at J, with 15 bases between. The CDR3 sequence: CASSRLGGSSGNTIYF. CDR3 bases: TGTGCCAGCAGCCGCCTGGGGGGTAGCTCTGGAAACACCATATATTTT.

This clonotype was seen repeatedly, ten times or more. The germline gene is not matched at one end of the junction; a read error may be the cause. This sequence joins TRBV7-3 and TRBJ2-1; 10 bases are shared with TRBD2. The CDR3 length is 15 residues. Germline V gives CDR1 SGHTA, CDR2 FQGTGA. This CDR3 reads CASSLRTSGNNEQFF. CDR3 bases: TGTGCCAGCAGTTTAAGGACTAGCGGTAACAATGAGCAGTTCTTC.

This chain links TRBV20-1 with TRBJ2-1; D gene uncertain. The CDR3 totals 13 residues. In germline, CDR1 is DFQATT, CDR2 SNEGSKA (reference sequence). V was pared by 3 bases and J by 5 bases, with 11 bases between. CDR3 coding DNA: TGCAGTGCTAGGGTACTCCTAGACAATGAGCAGTTCTTC. Protein sequence: CSARVLLDNEQFF.

This clonotype appeared a few times. The chain has TRBV19 and TRBJ1-4, with a weak D call TRBD1 (5 bases). CDR3 length: 16 amino acids. The V and J ends lost 7 bases and 7 bases respectively, with 22 bases between them. Germline-derived CDR1 and CDR2 are LNHDA and SQIVND (reference sequence). CDR3 sequence reads: CASNGPDAGSSEKLFF. As DNA, the CDR3 is TGTGCCAGTAATGGACCCGACGCAGGGTCTAGTGAAAAACTGTTTTTT.

This clonotype was counted once. The rearrangement joins TRBV30 to TRBJ1-5, with D possibly matching TRBD1 (5 bases). CDR1 and CDR2 (germline): GTSNPN, SVGIG (reference sequence). The CDR3 sequence is 15 residues long. V lost 3 bases, J lost 6 bases, and 18 bases lay in between. The CDR3 loop reads CAWSRGEELGQPQHF. In nucleotides, the CDR3 is TGTGCCTGGAGCCGGGGGGAGGAGCTGGGTCAGCCCCAGCATTTT. Full variable domain (outside the CDR3, taken from reference TRBV30 and TRBJ1-5): SQTIHQWPATLVQPVGSPLSLECTVEGTSNPNLYWYRQAAGRGLQLLFYSVGIGQISSEVPQNLSASRPQDRQFILSSKKLLLSDSGFYLCAWSRGEELGQPQHFGDGTRLSIL.

In nucleotides, the CDR3 is TGCAGCGTTGGATCAGGGGAGAGCAATCAGCCCCAGCATTTT. This codes for CSVGSGESNQPQHF. The chain recombines TRBV29-1 with TRBJ1-5; TRBD1 is a possible D gene (6 bases). V was pared by 4 bases and J by 1 base, with 11 bases between. The CDR3 contains 14 residues. Germline V gives CDR1 SQVTM, CDR2 ANQGSEA.

This clonotype was seen a handful of times. The rearrangement uses TRBV6-6 and TRBJ2-2; 12 bases agree with TRBD2. The ends lost 6 bases at V and 0 bases at J; junction bases unmatched: 5. CDR3 length equals 17 residues. Germline assignment: CDR1 MNHNY and CDR2 SVGAGI (reference sequence). The CDR3 nucleotides read TGTGCCAGCAGACCGACTAGCGGGGGCCCGAACACCGGGGAGCTGTTTTTT. It encodes CASRPTSGGPNTGELFF.

This clonotype has a count of ten or more. The V gene is TRBV7-3, the J gene TRBJ1-2, with a tentative D call TRBD1 (5 bases). This CDR3 is 13 amino acids long. Germline V CDR1 and CDR2: SGHTA, FQGTGA. V was pared by 1 base and J by 6 bases, with 9 bases between. Here the CDR3 reads CASSLNPGHGYTF. CDR3 DNA: TGTGCCAGCAGCTTAAATCCGGGACATGGCTACACCTTC.

The rearrangement joins TRBV4-1 to TRBJ2-1; 10 bases are a match to TRBD1. The CDR3 totals 16 residues. CDR1 is MGHRA and CDR2 is YSYEKL in the germline V gene. The junction had 8 bases not matched to a gene; V was cut back by 4 bases and J by 5 bases. The CDR3 DNA reads TGCGCCAGCAGCCTGTACCGGGACAGGGGACACAATGAGCAGTTCTTC. It is translated as CASSLYRDRGHNEQFF.

This clonotype was seen ten or more times. The chain combines TRBV7-8 with TRBJ1-1; D gene unclear. Trimming cost V 5 bases and J 1 base, with 14 bases left between them. The CDR3 covers 15 residues. Germline V gene sequence: CDR1 SGHVS, CDR2 FQNEAQ. Written as DNA, the CDR3 is TGTGCCAGCAGCCGCCTGGGGTCCTCGAACACTGAAGCTTTCTTT. It codes for CASSRLGSSNTEAFF. Filled out from reference TRBV7-8 and TRBJ1-1, the complete variable domain reads GAGVSQSPRYKVAKRGQDVALRCDPISGHVSLFWYQQALGQGPEFLTYFQNEAQLDKSGLPSDRFFAERPEGSVSTLKIQRTQQEDSAVYLCASSRLGSSNTEAFFGQGTRLTVV.

The V call is TRBV4-1, the J call TRBJ2-5; a possible D gene is TRBD1 (6 bases). V lost 0 bases, J lost 10 bases, and 21 bases lay in between. The germline gives CDR1 MGHRA, CDR2 YSYEKL. The CDR3 length is 16 residues. CDR3 residues: CASSQDRGDNAGDQYF. The CDR3 DNA is TGCGCCAGCAGCCAAGATCGAGGGGACAATGCTGGTGACCAGTACTTC.